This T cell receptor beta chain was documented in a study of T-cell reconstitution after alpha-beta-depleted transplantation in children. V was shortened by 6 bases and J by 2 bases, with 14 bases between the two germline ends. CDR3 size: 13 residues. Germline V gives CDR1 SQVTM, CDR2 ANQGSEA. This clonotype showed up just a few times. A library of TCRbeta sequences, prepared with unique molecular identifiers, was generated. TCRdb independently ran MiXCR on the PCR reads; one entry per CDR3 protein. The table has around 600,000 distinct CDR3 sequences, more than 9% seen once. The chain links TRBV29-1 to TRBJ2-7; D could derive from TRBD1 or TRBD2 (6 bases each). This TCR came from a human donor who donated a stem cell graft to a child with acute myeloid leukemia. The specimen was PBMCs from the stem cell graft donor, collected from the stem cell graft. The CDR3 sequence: CSVGTGATYEQYF. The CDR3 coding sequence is TGCAGCGTGGGCACGGGGGCAACCTACGAGCAGTACTTC.